The clone carrying this T cell receptor beta chain is a singleton in its sample. The data were taken from a study of blood T cell repertoires in COVID-19. Study in general: From T cells, B-cell-depleted T cells, or PBMCs came the material, which was cDNA or gDNA.

V lost 6 bases and J lost 6; bases outside the gene matches: 7. Germline CDR1 reads LNHDA; CDR2 reads SQIVND (reference sequence). The CDR3 totals 15 residues. Only in-frame clones appear in the TCRdb table, and some are missing; sequencing was by immunoSEQ multiplex PCR. Of approximately 44,000 clones detected, 86% appear once; the ten largest clones hold about 8.6%. Input material: peripheral blood. The genes are TRBV19 and TRBJ2-1, with 11 nucleotides matching TRBD2. The clonotype comes from a man between 60 and 75 years old with active COVID-19. CDR3 in amino acids: CASRILAGEANEQFF. CDR3 in DNA: TGTGCCAGTAGGATACTAGCGGGAGAAGCCAATGAGCAGTTCTTC.